The clone carrying this T cell receptor (beta chain) has just a few counts. The antigen is not known. Single viable CD3+CD4+CD8-CD45RO+ cells were sorted as the memory CD4+ T cells. Original processing methods: After removing out-of-frame reads, over 2 million distinct TCRbeta sequences remained. The repertoire was sequenced with immunoSEQ multiplex PCR; TCRdb's copy has only in-frame clones and lacks some. The V and J calls and the clone size are those of that table, but D and trimming were determined from the DNA. The sample contains about 54,000 clones, about 80% of which appear only once. The germline gives CDR1 LGHNA, CDR2 YSLEER. V was trimmed by 1 base and J by 3 bases, leaving 10 bases between them. This CDR3 has 14 residues. The source of the sample is a study of memory CD4+ T cells and cytomegalovirus serostatus. Study at large: This sample comes from healthy Belgian adults, roughly nine CMV seropositive, some 22 seronegative.

Overall study findings and caveats: Of under 200 reported CMV TCRbeta sequences, 55 to 80 were found in memory CD4+ repertoires.

The sequence was obtained from an adult in good health and CMV-seropositive. The sequenced sample consisted of memory CD4+ T cells from blood. The chain carries TRBV4-3 and TRBJ2-7; D is uncertain. The chain's CDR3 is CASSQGGIGYEQYF. The DNA for the CDR3 is TGCGCCAGCAGCCAAGGGGGTATAGGCTACGAGCAGTACTTC.